Following are 27 T cell receptor beta chains from one sample sequenced in a study of blood T cell repertoires in COVID-19. TCRdb's table, derived via immunoSEQ multiplex PCR, lists solely in-frame clones and lacks some. The data show roughly 300,000 clones, more than 90% seen once. The sample was PBMCs or T cells enriched from blood (not recorded which). The receptors derive from a woman aged 25 to 39 who had recovered from COVID-19.

This chain uses TRBV19 with TRBJ1-1; D remains ambiguous. The V end lost 8 bases, the J end lost 11 bases, and 15 bases lay between the germline ends. The germline gives CDR1 LNHDA, CDR2 SQIVND (reference sequence). This CDR3 contains 11 residues. The CDR3 is CASSSLGMAFF. CDR3 DNA: TGTGCCAGTTCATCCCTCGGGATGGCTTTCTTT. Variable domain in full (rest from reference TRBV19 and TRBJ1-1): DGGITQSPKYLFRKEGQNVTLSCEQNLNHDAMYWYRQDPGQGLRLIYYSQIVNDFQKGDIAEGYSVSREKKESFPLTVTSAQKNPTAFYLCASSSLGMAFFGQGTRLTVV.

The chain is built from TRBV7-6 and TRBJ2-2, with TRBD1 matching 11 bases. The trim removed 5 bases at V and 6 bases at J, leaving 5 bases unmatched. This CDR3 spans 15 amino acids. Germline V gives CDR1 SGHVS, CDR2 FNYEAQ. The CDR3 sequence: CASSHGQGASGELFF. DNA of the CDR3: TGTGCCAGCAGCCACGGACAGGGGGCCTCCGGGGAGCTGTTTTTT.

V usage is TRBV6-5 and J usage is TRBJ2-1; D is possibly TRBD2 (6 bases). The germline V gene encodes CDR1 MNHEY and CDR2 SVGAGI. V was pared by 8 bases and J by 5 bases, with 16 bases between. This CDR3 comprises 14 residues. The CDR3: CASCLVGGDNEQFF. DNA of the CDR3: TGTGCCAGCTGCCTAGTAGGCGGGGACAATGAGCAGTTCTTC.

The chain joins TRBV6-5 to TRBJ2-7, with 8 bases matching TRBD1. The ends lost 9 bases at V and 3 bases at J; junction bases unmatched: 7. This CDR3 has 13 amino acids. Germline lookup yields CDR1 MNHEY and CDR2 SVGAGI. The DNA for the CDR3 is TGTGCCAGTATACACAGGGGGGACTACGAGCAGTACTTC. Protein: CASIHRGDYEQYF.

The rearrangement uses TRBV4-1 and TRBJ1-1; TRBD1 is a possible D gene (6 bases). Looked up from germline, CDR1 is MGHRA and CDR2 is YSYEKL. The CDR3 length is 16 residues. V was cut by 5 bases and J by 5 bases, with 21 bases left in between. CDR3: CASSDRRWGHGTEAFF. In nucleotides, the CDR3 is TGCGCCAGCAGCGACCGACGGTGGGGGCATGGGACTGAAGCTTTCTTT.

Only a few counts were recorded for this clone. The chain is built from TRBV7-9 and TRBJ2-1, with D possibly matching TRBD1 (5 bases). Germline CDR1 and CDR2: SEHNR and FQNEAQ (reference sequence). This CDR3 has 14 amino acids. The V gene lost 3 bases and the J gene lost 10 bases, with 16 bases spanning the gap. The CDR3, as DNA: TGTGCCAGCAGCTTCCCCCAAAGGGGTCGGGAGCAGTTCTTC. This sequence encodes CASSFPQRGREQFF.

The rearrangement uses TRBV2 and TRBJ1-1, with a possible D match to TRBD1 (5 bases). This CDR3 has 14 amino acids. Trimming removed 4 bases from V and 5 bases from J, with 14 bases in between. CDR1 is SNHLY, CDR2 FYNNEI, per germline. The CDR3 region has the DNA TGTGCCAGCAGTGGCCAGGGTATCTTGACTGAAGCTTTCTTT. Translated: CASSGQGILTEAFF. Looking up the rest from reference TRBV2 and TRBJ1-1 gives the full variable domain: EPEVTQTPSHQVTQMGQEVILRCVPISNHLYFYWYRQILGQKVEFLVSFYNNEISEKSEIFDDQFSVERPDGSNFTLKIRSTKLEDSAMYFCASSGQGILTEAFFGQGTRLTVV.

V usage is TRBV28 and J usage is TRBJ2-7; the D gene is possibly TRBD1 (5 bases). This CDR3 has 14 residues. The V end was cut by 3 bases, the J end by 3 bases, with 12 bases between. Germline V CDR1 and CDR2: MDHEN, SYDVKM. The CDR3 DNA sequence: TGTGCCAGCAGTTTGGATAAGCAGGGCTACGAGCAGTACTTC. Encoded protein: CASSLDKQGYEQYF.

Notes on this clone: At the DNA level, this CDR3 is encoded by other sequences in the same sample as well. The CDR3 spells CASSLGGYEQYF. The CDR3 DNA reads TGTGCCAGCAGCCTCGGGGGGTACGAGCAGTACTTC. This chain connects TRBV5-8 to TRBJ2-7; 7 bases agree with TRBD2. Germline assignment: CDR1 SGHTS and CDR2 YDEGEE. This CDR3 contains 12 residues. J gave up 4 bases and V 4 bases, and 2 bases lay outside the gene matches.

J is TRBJ2-3 and V is TRBV5-1; a possible D gene is TRBD2 (7 bases). Per germline, CDR1 SGHRS and CDR2 YFSETQ. The V gene lost 7 bases and the J gene lost 2 bases, with 17 bases spanning the gap. The CDR3 length is 15 residues. CDR3 bases: TGCGCCAGCTCCGGGGGGCGATACAACACAGATACGCAGTATTTT. This gives the protein CASSGGRYNTDTQYF.

This clone was observed a few times. V and J are TRBV11-2 and TRBJ1-4, with D maybe TRBD1 (6 bases). CDR3 length: 15 amino acids. The V gene's germline CDR1 is SGHAT and CDR2 FQNNGV. V shed 5 bases and J shed 7 bases, with 17 bases lying between them. The CDR3 here is CASSPGRGLREKLFF. The CDR3 DNA reads TGTGCCAGCAGCCCCGGTAGGGGGTTACGTGAAAAACTGTTTTTT.

This clone was seen only once. The chain links TRBV3-1 (or the pseudogene TRBV3-2) to TRBJ2-3, with 8 bases identical to TRBD2. The CDR3 is 17 amino acids. CDR1 is LGHDT, CDR2 YNNKEL, per germline (reference sequence). The V gene end was trimmed by 1 base and the J gene end by 3 bases; junction bases not matched to a gene: 9. CDR3 loop: CASSQGATSVGTDTQYF. CDR3 DNA: TGTGCCAGCAGCCAAGGCGCGACTAGCGTAGGTACAGATACGCAGTATTTT.

This sequence joins TRBV9 and TRBJ2-5; D not certain. Germline CDR1 SGDLS, CDR2 YYNGEE. The CDR3 extends over 15 amino acids. Trimming cost V 0 bases and J 1 base, with 10 bases left between them. CDR3 sequence: CASSVDEQIQETQYF. CDR3 bases: TGTGCCAGCAGCGTAGATGAACAGATCCAAGAGACCCAGTACTTC.

The chain uses TRBV28 and TRBJ1-2, with TRBD1 as a possible D gene (5 bases). Trimming took off 4 bases at V and 6 bases at J, with 24 bases between the two ends. The CDR3 is 17 residues long. Germline values: CDR1 MDHEN, CDR2 SYDVKM. CDR3 DNA sequence: TGTGCCAGCAGTTCTGGAAGTTTGGCCAGGGCGCAAGATGGCTACACCTTC. It is translated as CASSSGSLARAQDGYTF.

The rearrangement joins TRBV18 to TRBJ1-1; possible D gene TRBD1, 6 bases. CDR1 and CDR2 from the germline V gene are KGHSH and LQKENI. V gave up 1 base and J gave up 7 bases, with 13 bases separating them. The CDR3 extends over 14 amino acids. The CDR3 nucleotides read TGTGCCAGCTCACCACTAATACAGGGCGGTGAAGCTTTCTTT. Translating gives CASSPLIQGGEAFF.

The CDR3 loop is CASSLGGSSPYGYTF. The CDR3 DNA reads as TGTGCCAGCAGCTTAGGAGGATCCTCACCCTATGGCTACACCTTC. The chain employs TRBV7-2 and TRBJ1-2; D is undetermined. Trimming stripped 1 base from V and 4 bases from J, with 13 bases between. The CDR3 runs 15 residues. Per germline, CDR1 SGHTA and CDR2 FQGNSA.

The rearrangement joins TRBV6-2 or TRBV6-3 to TRBJ2-1; 13 positions match TRBD2. Germline V gene data show CDR1 as MNHEY and CDR2 as SVGEGT. The length of the CDR3 is 15 residues. V lost 5 bases, J lost 8 bases, and 6 bases stayed unmatched. The CDR3 sequence: CASSPRTSGSDEQFF. In DNA, the CDR3 is TGTGCCAGCAGTCCCCGGACTAGCGGGAGCGATGAGCAGTTCTTC.

The chain joins TRBV3-1 (or the pseudogene TRBV3-2) to TRBJ1-4; TRBD1 matches at 8 bases. V dropped 5 bases and J dropped 7; count of bases not matched to a gene: 6. In germline, CDR1 is LGHDT, CDR2 YNNKEL (reference sequence). CDR3 length equals 14 residues. CDR3 sequence reads: CASSSGGGREKLFF. The CDR3 DNA sequence: TGTGCCAGCAGCTCAGGGGGCGGTCGTGAAAAACTGTTTTTT.

This clone showed up just once. This chain uses TRBV7-2 with TRBJ2-5, with D tentatively TRBD2 (5 bases). This CDR3 comprises 14 residues. Germline V CDR1 and CDR2: SGHTA, FQGNSA. The V end lost 4 bases, the J end lost 4 bases, and 13 bases lay between the germline ends. The CDR3 loop reads CASSSTGLTETQYF. CDR3 sequence (DNA): TGTGCCAGCAGCTCGACCGGACTTACAGAGACCCAGTACTTC.

The rearrangement links TRBV28 to TRBJ2-7, with TRBD1 matching over 8 bases. This CDR3 region has 12 residues. V was clipped by 9 bases and J by 3 bases; unmatched bases: 4. Germline V gene lookup returns CDR1 MDHEN and CDR2 SYDVKM. CDR3 in DNA: TGTGCCAGTCAACAGGGGGGCTACGAGCAGTACTTC. Protein: CASQQGGYEQYF. The complete variable domain, with remaining parts taken from reference TRBV28 and TRBJ2-7, reads DVKVTQSSRYLVKRTGEKVFLECVQDMDHENMFWYRQDPGLGLRLIYFSYDVKMKEKGDIPEGYSVSREKKERFSLILESASTNQTSMYLCASQQGGYEQYFGPGTRLTVT.

This clone was observed once. The chain employs TRBV5-4 and TRBJ2-3, with D possibly matching TRBD2 (5 bases). The V end lost 3 bases, the J end lost 5 bases, and 16 bases lay between the germline ends. Germline V gene data show CDR1 as SGHNT and CDR2 as YYREEE (reference sequence). The length of the CDR3 is 15 residues. The CDR3 here is CASSSRTPLGDTQYF. CDR3 nucleotides: TGTGCCAGCAGCTCTCGGACTCCTCTGGGAGATACGCAGTATTTT.

The genes are TRBV27 and TRBJ1-2; TRBD1 matches at 11 bases. CDR1 is MNHEY, CDR2 SMNVEV, per germline (reference sequence). The ends lost 4 bases at V and 8 bases at J; junction bases unmatched: 12. The CDR3 runs 16 residues. CDR3 DNA: TGTGCCAGCAGTTCCGGGACAGGGGGTGTTTCGTGGGGCTACACCTTC. It yields the protein CASSSGTGGVSWGYTF.

V gene TRBV11-3 combines with J gene TRBJ2-7; TRBD1 matches at 8 bases. The CDR3 runs to 15 residues. The V gene's germline CDR1 is SGHNT and CDR2 YENEEA. V lost 6 bases, J lost 4 bases, and 11 bases stayed unmatched. CDR3 loop: CASRRDRGNTYEQYF. For the CDR3, the DNA is TGTGCCAGCAGACGCGACAGGGGAAACACTTACGAGCAGTACTTC.

The DNA for the CDR3 is TGTGCCAGCAGTTTCCGGAGCACAGATACGCAGTATTTT. Its translation: CASSFRSTDTQYF. The chain has TRBV6-5 and TRBJ2-3; no clear D. Per germline, CDR1 MNHEY and CDR2 SVGAGI. The CDR3 extends over 13 amino acids. Trimming took off 4 bases at V and 0 bases at J, with 5 bases between the two ends.

This sequence joins TRBV19 and TRBJ1-5, with 7 bases identical to TRBD1. Trimming cost V 6 bases and J 4 bases; bases outside gene matches: 6. CDR1 LNHDA and CDR2 SQIVND come from the germline V gene (reference sequence). The CDR3 length is 14 residues. The CDR3 DNA is TGTGCCAGTAGACCTCGACAGGGTAATCAGCCCCAGCATTTT. Residues: CASRPRQGNQPQHF.

This chain links TRBV6-6 with TRBJ1-5, with TRBD1 as a possible D gene (5 bases). The CDR3 runs 19 residues. Trimming removed 5 bases at V and 3 bases at J, with 26 bases between. The germline V gene has CDR1 MNHNY and CDR2 SVGAGI (reference sequence). The DNA of the CDR3 is TGTGCCAGCAGTCCCTCCCGGGGGTCAGGGAGGATGGCCAATCAGCCCCAGCATTTT. Translating it yields CASSPSRGSGRMANQPQHF.

The V gene is TRBV6-1, the J gene TRBJ2-5, with 9 bases matching TRBD2. This CDR3 is built from 15 residues. The V gene's germline CDR1 is MNHNS and CDR2 SASEGT. Trimming took 1 base from V and 5 from J; bases not matched to a gene: 5. The CDR3 bases are TGTGCCAGCAGTGAAGGCGGGGGGGCCTGGGAGACCCAGTACTTC. Protein: CASSEGGGAWETQYF.